A selection of T cell receptor beta chains follows, all from one sample in a study of T cell responses to AZD1222 COVID-19 vaccine. The method was immunoSEQ multiplex PCR; TCRdb's version includes in-frame clones alone and lacks a portion of them. The repertoire holds about 140,000 clones, with approximately 90% as singletons. Sequences were derived from peripheral blood, sampled 28 days after the second AZD1222 dose. The receptors were sampled from an adult who received the AZD1222 COVID-19 vaccine. Each CDR3 is given with its conserved first and last residue. The D gene is left open where the match is weak. Some rows mark clone size as missing; the rest say once, few, many or name a class of expanded clone.

size	J	V	D	DNA	CDR3
once	TRBJ1-2	TRBV10-3	-	TGTGCCATCAGTGAGAGCCCCGCAGAGGCTAACTATGGCTACACCTTC	CAISESPAEANYGYTF
-	TRBJ2-7	TRBV28	TRBD1	TGTGCCAGCAGTTTATCTTTAGGGACAGGGAACTCCTACGAGCAGTACTTC	CASSLSLGTGNSYEQYF
-	TRBJ1-3	TRBV28	-	TGTGCCAGCAGGAAACTGGGAAACACCATATATTTT	CASRKLGNTIYF
once	TRBJ2-2	TRBV7-6	-	TGTGCCAGCAGCTTCAAGCCATCGGAGGGATCTATCTACACCGGGGAGCTGTTTTTT	CASSFKPSEGSIYTGELFF
-	TRBJ2-2	TRBV1	-	TGCACCAGCAGCCAAGATCACAGGGGGTCGGCTGGGGAGCTGTTTTTT	CTSSQDHRGSAGELFF
-	TRBJ2-7	TRBV10-3	-	TGTGCCATCAGTGAAGGTCCGACTCCCTACGAGCAGTACTTC	CAISEGPTPYEQYF
-	TRBJ2-7	TRBV3-1/TRBV3-2	TRBD2	TGTGCCAGCAGCCAAGTGGGGACTAGCGCCCACTACGAGCAGTACTTC	CASSQVGTSAHYEQYF
-	TRBJ1-4	TRBV19	-	TGTGCCAGTAGTGCAGAACGCACGGGGGGTGTTGATGAAAAACTGTTTTTT	CASSAERTGGVDEKLFF
-	TRBJ2-5	TRBV28	TRBD2	TGTGCCAGCAGTGGGGCTAGCGGGAACCAAGAGACCCAGTACTTC	CASSGASGNQETQYF
-	TRBJ2-7	TRBV28	TRBD1	TGTGCCAGCAGATATGACAGGGGGCGGGGGTACGAGCAGTACTTC	CASRYDRGRGYEQYF
-	TRBJ1-3	TRBV5-1	-	TGCGCCAGCAGGCCCCGGGACACCAGCTCTGGAAACACCATATATTTT	CASRPRDTSSGNTIYF
-	TRBJ1-3	TRBV30	-	TGTGCCTGGAGTATAAAAGGGGGAAACACCATATATTTT	CAWSIKGGNTIYF
-	TRBJ1-1	TRBV5-1	-	TGCGCCAGCAGCTTGGTTGGCAGTCGAGTCACTGAAGCTTTCTTT	CASSLVGSRVTEAFF
-	TRBJ2-2	TRBV9	-	TGTGCCAGCAGCGTCGAGGGGGACACCGGGGAGCTGTTTTTT	CASSVEGDTGELFF
-	TRBJ1-4	TRBV30	-	TGTGCCTGGAGCGTCGGGTTGGGGGATGAAAAACTGTTTTTT	CAWSVGLGDEKLFF
-	TRBJ2-7	TRBV7-8	TRBD1	TGTGCCAGCAGCCCCGGGACAGGGGGCTCCTACGAGCAGTACTTC	CASSPGTGGSYEQYF
-	TRBJ2-7	TRBV5-6	-	TGTGCCAGCAGCGTAGGGGTCCCCTACGAGCAGTACTTC	CASSVGVPYEQYF
-	TRBJ2-7	TRBV5-1	TRBD1	TGCGCCAGCAGCCTAGGACAGGGGATTCTCTACGAGCAGTACTTC	CASSLGQGILYEQYF
-	TRBJ1-1	TRBV19	-	TGTGCCAGTAGTATGATGACGGGGGGGACTGAAGCTTTCTTT	CASSMMTGGTEAFF
-	TRBJ2-1	TRBV6-2/TRBV6-3	TRBD1	TGTGCCAGCAGTCCAAGCACAGGGGGCTCAGTCAATGAGCAGTTCTTC	CASSPSTGGSVNEQFF
-	TRBJ1-1	TRBV7-2	TRBD1	TGTGCCAGCAGCTTAGCAGGGGGCGGAGGGTGGACTGAAGCTTTCTTT	CASSLAGGGGWTEAFF
-	TRBJ1-1	TRBV10-3	-	TGTGCCATCAGGGATATCTATCACGAGAACACTGAAGCTTTCTTT	CAIRDIYHENTEAFF
-	TRBJ2-1	TRBV27	TRBD2	TGTGCCAGCAGCCCCACTAGCGGGAGGGCCTGGGATGAGCAGTTCTTC	CASSPTSGRAWDEQFF
once	TRBJ2-1	TRBV2	-	TGTGCCAGCAGCGACGGGGCAAACAATGAGCAGTTCTTC	CASSDGANNEQFF
-	TRBJ2-1	TRBV27	-	TGTGCCAGCTCTAAGGAGGAGAGCTCCTACAATGAGCAGTTCTTC	CASSKEESSYNEQFF
-	TRBJ1-1	TRBV25-1	TRBD1	TGTGCCAGCAGTGGTACAGGGGGCTTAACTGAAGCTTTCTTT	CASSGTGGLTEAFF
-	TRBJ1-2	TRBV18	TRBD1	TGTGCCAGCTCACCAGCCGGGACAGGCAAGCATGGCTACACCTTC	CASSPAGTGKHGYTF
once	TRBJ2-3	TRBV7-2	-	TGTGCCAGCAGCTTAGATCGAACGCAGTATTTT	CASSLDRTQYF
-	TRBJ2-1	TRBV28	TRBD2	TGTGCCAGCAGTTTAGCTAGCGGGAGAATCAATGAGCAGTTCTTC	CASSLASGRINEQFF
once	TRBJ1-1	TRBV7-2	-	TGTGCCAGCAGCCCCCAGGGTAACACTGAAGCTTTCTTT	CASSPQGNTEAFF
few	TRBJ1-2	TRBV6-6	-	TGTGCCAGCAGTTTCTCGACGAGGTACTATGGCTACACCTTC	CASSFSTRYYGYTF
-	TRBJ1-3	TRBV4-1	-	TGCGCCAGCAGCCAACACCCGACAGTGTCTGGAAACACCATATATTTT	CASSQHPTVSGNTIYF